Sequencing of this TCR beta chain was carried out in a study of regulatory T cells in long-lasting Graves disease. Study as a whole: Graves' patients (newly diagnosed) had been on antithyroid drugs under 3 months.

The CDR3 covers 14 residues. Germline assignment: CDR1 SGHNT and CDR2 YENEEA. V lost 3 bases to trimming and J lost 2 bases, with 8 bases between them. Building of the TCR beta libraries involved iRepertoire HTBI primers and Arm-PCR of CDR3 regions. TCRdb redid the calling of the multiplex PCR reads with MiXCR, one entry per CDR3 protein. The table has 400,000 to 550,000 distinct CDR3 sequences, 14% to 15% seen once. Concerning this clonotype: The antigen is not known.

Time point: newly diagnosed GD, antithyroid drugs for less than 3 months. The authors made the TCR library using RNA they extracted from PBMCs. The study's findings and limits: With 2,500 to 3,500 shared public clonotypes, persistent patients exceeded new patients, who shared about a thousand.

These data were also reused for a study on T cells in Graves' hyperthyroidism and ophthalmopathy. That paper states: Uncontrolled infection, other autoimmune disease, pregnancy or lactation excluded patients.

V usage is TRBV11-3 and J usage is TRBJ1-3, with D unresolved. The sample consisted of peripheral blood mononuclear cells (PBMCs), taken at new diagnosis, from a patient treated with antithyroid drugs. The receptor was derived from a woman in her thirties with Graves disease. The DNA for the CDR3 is TGTGCCAGCAGCTTTTCACAGACTGGAAACACCATATATTTT. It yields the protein CASSFSQTGNTIYF.